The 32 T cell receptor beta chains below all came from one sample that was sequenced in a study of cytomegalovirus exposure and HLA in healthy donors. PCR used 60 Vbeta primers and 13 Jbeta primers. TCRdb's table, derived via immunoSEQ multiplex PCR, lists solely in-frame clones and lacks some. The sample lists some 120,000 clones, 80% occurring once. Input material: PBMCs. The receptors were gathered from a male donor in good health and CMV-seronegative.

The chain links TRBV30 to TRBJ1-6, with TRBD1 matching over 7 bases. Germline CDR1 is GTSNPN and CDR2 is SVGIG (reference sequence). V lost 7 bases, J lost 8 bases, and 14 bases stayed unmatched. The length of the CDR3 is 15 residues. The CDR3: CASTTLEGAHSPLHF. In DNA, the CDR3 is TGTGCCTCAACCACCCTCGAGGGGGCACATTCACCCCTCCACTTT.

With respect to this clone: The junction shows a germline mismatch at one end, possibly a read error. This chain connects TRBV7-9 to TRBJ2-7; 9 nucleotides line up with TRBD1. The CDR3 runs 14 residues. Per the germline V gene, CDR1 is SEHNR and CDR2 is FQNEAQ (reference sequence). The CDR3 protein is CSSSFGTGIYEQYF. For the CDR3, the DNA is TGTTCCAGCAGCTTCGGGACAGGGATTTACGAGCAGTACTTC.

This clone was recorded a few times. The CDR3 nucleotides are TGTGCCAGCAGCTTATACAGGGAGAACACTGAAGCTTTCTTT. As protein: CASSLYRENTEAFF. The chain is built from TRBV7-2 and TRBJ1-1, with TRBD1 as a possible D gene (6 bases). CDR3 length: 14 residues. Germline V gene data show CDR1 as SGHTA and CDR2 as FQGNSA. V was pared by 2 bases and J by 1 base, with 8 bases between.

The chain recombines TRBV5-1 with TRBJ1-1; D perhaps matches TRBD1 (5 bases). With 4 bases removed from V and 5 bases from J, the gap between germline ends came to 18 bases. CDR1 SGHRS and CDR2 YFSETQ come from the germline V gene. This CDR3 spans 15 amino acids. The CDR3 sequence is CASSLGGAGGTEAFF. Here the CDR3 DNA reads TGCGCCAGCAGCCTGGGCGGGGCCGGAGGGACTGAAGCTTTCTTT.

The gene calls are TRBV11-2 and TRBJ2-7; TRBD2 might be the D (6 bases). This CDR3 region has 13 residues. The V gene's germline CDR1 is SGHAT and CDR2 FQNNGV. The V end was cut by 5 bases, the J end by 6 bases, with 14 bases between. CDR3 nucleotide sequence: TGTGCCAGCAGCCGGGACTCGGGAAGCGAGCAGTACTTC. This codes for CASSRDSGSEQYF.

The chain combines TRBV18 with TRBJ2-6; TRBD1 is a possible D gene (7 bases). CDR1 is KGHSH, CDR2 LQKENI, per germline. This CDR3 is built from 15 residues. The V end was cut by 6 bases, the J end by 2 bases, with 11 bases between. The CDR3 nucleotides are TGTGCCAGCTCCGGAGGGGGCGCTGGGGCCAACGTCCTGACTTTC. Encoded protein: CASSGGGAGANVLTF. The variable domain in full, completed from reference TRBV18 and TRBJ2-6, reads NAGVMQNPRHLVRRRGQEARLRCSPMKGHSHVYWYRQLPEEGLKFMVYLQKENIIDESGMPKERFSAEFPKEGPSILRIQQVVRGDSAAYFCASSGGGAGANVLTFGAGSRLTVL.

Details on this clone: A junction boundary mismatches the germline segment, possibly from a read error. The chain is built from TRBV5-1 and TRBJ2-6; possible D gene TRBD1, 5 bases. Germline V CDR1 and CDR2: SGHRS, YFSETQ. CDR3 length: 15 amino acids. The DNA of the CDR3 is TGCGCCAGCAGCCCTCCTAGTGTTGGGGCCAACGGCCTGACTTTC. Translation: CASSPPSVGANGLTF.

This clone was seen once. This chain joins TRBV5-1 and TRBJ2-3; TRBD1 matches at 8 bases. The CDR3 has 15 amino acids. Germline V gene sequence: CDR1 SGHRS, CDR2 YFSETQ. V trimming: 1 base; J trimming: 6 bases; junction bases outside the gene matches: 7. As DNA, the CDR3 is TGCGCCAGCAGCTTGTTCCAGGGGGCATTGGATACGCAGTATTTT. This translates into CASSLFQGALDTQYF.

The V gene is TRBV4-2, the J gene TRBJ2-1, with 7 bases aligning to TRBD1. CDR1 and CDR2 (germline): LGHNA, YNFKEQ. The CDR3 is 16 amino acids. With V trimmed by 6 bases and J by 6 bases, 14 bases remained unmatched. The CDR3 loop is CASRRQGDRWGNEQFF. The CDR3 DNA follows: TGTGCCAGCAGGCGACAGGGTGATCGATGGGGCAATGAGCAGTTCTTC.

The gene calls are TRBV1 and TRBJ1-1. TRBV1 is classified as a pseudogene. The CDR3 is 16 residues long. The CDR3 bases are TGCACCAGCAGCCAAGATTGGGAGCAGAGAGACACTGAAGCTTTCTTT. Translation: CTSSQDWEQRDTEAFF.

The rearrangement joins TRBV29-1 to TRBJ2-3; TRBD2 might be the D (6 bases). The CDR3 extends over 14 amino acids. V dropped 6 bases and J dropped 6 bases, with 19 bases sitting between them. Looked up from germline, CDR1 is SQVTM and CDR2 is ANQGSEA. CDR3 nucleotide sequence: TGCAGCGTGGGAGGTCGACTACGGTTGGATACGCAGTATTTT. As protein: CSVGGRLRLDTQYF.

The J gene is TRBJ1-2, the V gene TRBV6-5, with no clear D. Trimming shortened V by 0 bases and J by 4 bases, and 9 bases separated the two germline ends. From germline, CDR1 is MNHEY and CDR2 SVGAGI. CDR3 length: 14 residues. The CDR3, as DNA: TGTGCCAGCAGTTACTCGTCGGGTAGCTATGGCTACACCTTC. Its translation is CASSYSSGSYGYTF.

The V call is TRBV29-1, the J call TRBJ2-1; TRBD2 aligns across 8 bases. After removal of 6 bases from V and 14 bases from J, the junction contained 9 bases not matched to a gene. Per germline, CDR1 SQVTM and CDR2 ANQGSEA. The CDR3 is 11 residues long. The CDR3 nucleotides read TGCAGCGTCCACGGGGGGGGATCAGAGTTCTTC. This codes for CSVHGGGSEFF.

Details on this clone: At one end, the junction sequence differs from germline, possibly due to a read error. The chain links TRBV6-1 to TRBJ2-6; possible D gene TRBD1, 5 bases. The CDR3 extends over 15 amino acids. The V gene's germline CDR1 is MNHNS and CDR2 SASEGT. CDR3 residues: CASSEGVDGANGLTF. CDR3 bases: TGTGCCAGCAGTGAAGGGGTTGATGGGGCCAACGGCCTGACTTTC.

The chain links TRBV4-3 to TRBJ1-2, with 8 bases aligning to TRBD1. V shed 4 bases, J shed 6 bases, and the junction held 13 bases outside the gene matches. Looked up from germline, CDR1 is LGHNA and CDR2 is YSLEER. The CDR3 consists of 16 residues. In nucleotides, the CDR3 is TGCGCCAGCAGCCGAGTTAGTACGACAGGGGACGATGGCTACACCTTC. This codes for CASSRVSTTGDDGYTF.

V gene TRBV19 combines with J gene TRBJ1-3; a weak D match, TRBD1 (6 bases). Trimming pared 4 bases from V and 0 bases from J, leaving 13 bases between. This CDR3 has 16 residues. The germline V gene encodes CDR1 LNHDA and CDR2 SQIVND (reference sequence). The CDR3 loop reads CASSTLQGISGNTIYF. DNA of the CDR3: TGTGCCAGTAGTACGCTACAGGGTATCTCTGGAAACACCATATATTTT.

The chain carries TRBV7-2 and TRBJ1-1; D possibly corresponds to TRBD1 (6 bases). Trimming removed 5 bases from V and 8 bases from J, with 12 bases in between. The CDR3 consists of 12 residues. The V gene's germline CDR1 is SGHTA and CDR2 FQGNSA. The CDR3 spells CASSLGAGEAFF. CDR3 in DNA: TGTGCCAGCAGCCTGGGGGCCGGCGAAGCTTTCTTT.

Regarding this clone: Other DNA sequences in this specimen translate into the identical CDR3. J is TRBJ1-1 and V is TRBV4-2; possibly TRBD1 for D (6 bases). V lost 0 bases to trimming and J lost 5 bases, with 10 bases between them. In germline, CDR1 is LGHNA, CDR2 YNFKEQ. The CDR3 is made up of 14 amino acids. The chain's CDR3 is CASSQDRGGTEAFF. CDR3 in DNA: TGTGCCAGCAGCCAAGACAGGGGAGGGACTGAAGCTTTCTTT.

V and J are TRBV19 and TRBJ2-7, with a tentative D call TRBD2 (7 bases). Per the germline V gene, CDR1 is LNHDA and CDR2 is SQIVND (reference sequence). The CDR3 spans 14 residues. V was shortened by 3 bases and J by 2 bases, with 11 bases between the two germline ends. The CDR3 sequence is CASSMGGPPYEQYF. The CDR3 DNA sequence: TGTGCCAGTAGTATGGGGGGGCCGCCCTACGAGCAGTACTTC.

The chain's CDR3 is CATSRDPGPGNTIYF. DNA of the CDR3: TGTGCCACCAGCAGAGACCCAGGCCCTGGAAACACCATATATTTT. The chain combines TRBV15 with TRBJ1-3; no firm D call. The CDR3 has 15 residues. Trimming removed 0 bases from V and 2 bases from J, with 8 bases in between. Germline lookup yields CDR1 LNHNV and CDR2 YYDKDF (reference sequence).

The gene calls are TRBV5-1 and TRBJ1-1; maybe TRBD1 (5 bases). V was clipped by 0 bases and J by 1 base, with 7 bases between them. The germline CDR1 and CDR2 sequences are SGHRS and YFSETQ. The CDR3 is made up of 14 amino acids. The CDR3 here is CASSLVDRNTEAFF. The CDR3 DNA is TGCGCCAGCAGCTTGGTTGACAGGAACACTGAAGCTTTCTTT. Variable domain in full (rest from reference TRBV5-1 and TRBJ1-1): KAGVTQTPRYLIKTRGQQVTLSCSPISGHRSVSWYQQTPGQGLQFLFEYFSETQRNKGNFPGRFSGRQFSNSRSEMNVSTLELGDSALYLCASSLVDRNTEAFFGQGTRLTVV.

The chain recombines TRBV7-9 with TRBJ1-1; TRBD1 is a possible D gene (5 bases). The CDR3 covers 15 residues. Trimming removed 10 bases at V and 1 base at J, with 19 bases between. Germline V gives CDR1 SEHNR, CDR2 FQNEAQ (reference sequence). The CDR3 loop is CATSWGSGANTEAFF. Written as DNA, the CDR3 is TGTGCCACCTCGTGGGGCAGTGGGGCGAACACTGAAGCTTTCTTT.

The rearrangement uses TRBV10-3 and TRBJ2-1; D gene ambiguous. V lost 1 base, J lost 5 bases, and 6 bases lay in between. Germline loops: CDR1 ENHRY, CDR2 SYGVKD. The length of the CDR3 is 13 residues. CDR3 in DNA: TGTGCCATCAGTGAGTACCGGGACAATGAGCAGTTCTTC. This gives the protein CAISEYRDNEQFF.

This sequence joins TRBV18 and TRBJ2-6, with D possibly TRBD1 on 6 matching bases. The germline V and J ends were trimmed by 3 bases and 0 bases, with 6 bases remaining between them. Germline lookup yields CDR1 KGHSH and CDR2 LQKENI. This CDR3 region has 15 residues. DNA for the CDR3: TGTGCCAGCTCACCGGACAGCTCTGGGGCCAACGTCCTGACTTTC. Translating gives CASSPDSSGANVLTF.

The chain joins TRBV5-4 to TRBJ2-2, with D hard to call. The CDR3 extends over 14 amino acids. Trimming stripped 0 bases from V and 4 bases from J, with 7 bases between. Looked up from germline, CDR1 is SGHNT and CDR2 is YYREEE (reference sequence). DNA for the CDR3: TGTGCCAGCAGCTTGGCTGGGCCCACCGGGGAGCTGTTTTTT. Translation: CASSLAGPTGELFF.

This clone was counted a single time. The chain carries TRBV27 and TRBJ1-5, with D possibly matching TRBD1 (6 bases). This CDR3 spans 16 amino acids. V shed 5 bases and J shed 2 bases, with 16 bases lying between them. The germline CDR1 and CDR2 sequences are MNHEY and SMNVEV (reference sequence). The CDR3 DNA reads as TGTGCCAGCAGTCCCTTGACAGGAGAGGGCAATCAGCCCCAGCATTTT. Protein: CASSPLTGEGNQPQHF.

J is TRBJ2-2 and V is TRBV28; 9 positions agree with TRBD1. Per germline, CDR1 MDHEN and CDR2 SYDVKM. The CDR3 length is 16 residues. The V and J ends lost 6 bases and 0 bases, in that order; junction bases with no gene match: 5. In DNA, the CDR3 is TGTGCCAGCAGGCCCCGACAGGGGGCGAACACCGGGGAGCTGTTTTTT. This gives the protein CASRPRQGANTGELFF.

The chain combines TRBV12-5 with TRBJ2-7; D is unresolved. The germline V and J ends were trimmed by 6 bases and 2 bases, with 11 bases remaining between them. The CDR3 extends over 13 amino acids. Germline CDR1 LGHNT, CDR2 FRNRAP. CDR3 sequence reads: CASGIDTTYEQYF. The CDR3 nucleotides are TGTGCTAGTGGAATTGACACCACCTACGAGCAGTACTTC.

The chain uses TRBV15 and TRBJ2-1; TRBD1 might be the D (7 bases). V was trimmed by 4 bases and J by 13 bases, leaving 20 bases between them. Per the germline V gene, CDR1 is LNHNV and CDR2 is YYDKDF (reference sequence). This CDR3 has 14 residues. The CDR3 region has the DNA TGTGCCACCAGCATCCGGGGGCAGGGGGTAGGTCAGTTCTTC. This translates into CATSIRGQGVGQFF.

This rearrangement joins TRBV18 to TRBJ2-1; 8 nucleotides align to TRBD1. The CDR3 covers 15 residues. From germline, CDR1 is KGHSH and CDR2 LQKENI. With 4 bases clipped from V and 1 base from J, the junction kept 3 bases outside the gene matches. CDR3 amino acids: CASSQQGVSYNEQFF. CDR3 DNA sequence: TGTGCCAGCTCACAACAGGGGGTTTCCTACAATGAGCAGTTCTTC.

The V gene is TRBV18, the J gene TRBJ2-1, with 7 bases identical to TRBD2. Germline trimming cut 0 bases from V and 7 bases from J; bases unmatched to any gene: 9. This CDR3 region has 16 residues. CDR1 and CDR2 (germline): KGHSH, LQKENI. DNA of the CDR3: TGTGCCAGCTCACCACCACTAGCGCGTGGGGGGAATGAGCAGTTCTTC. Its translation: CASSPPLARGGNEQFF.

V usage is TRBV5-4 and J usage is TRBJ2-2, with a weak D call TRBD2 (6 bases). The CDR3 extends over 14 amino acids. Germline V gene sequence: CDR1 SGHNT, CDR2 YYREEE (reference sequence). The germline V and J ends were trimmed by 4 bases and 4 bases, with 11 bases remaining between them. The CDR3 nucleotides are TGTGCCAGCAGCCGGGGGTATGCCACCGGGGAGCTGTTTTTT. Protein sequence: CASSRGYATGELFF. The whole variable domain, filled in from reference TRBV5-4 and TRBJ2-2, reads ETGVTQSPTHLIKTRGQQVTLRCSSQSGHNTVSWYQQALGQGPQFIFQYYREEENGRGNFPPRFSGLQFPNYSSELNVNALELDDSALYLCASSRGYATGELFFGEGSRLTVL.